This TCR beta chain was sequenced in a study of human T cells and chemical hapten exposure. About the study: Small pooled library volume differences chiefly drove per-sample TCR yield variation.

Someone pulled total RNA out of unfractionated whole blood. Individual cDNA molecules received unique molecular identifiers in the library. One entry per CDR3 protein, called by TCRdb with MiXCR from the reads. The top ten hold approximately 1.5% of the sample, which has about 120,000 distinct CDR3 sequences, 6.5% to 10% seen once. The germline V gene has CDR1 MNHNY and CDR2 SVGAGI (reference sequence). This CDR3 comprises 12 residues. Trimming cost V 6 bases and J 5 bases, with 5 bases left between them. The specimen was whole blood. This receptor was identified in a human donor in good health. Some clones in this sample may be carry-over from other donors' samples. This chain connects TRBV6-6 to TRBJ1-6; D is ambiguous. CDR3 nucleotide sequence: TGTGCCAGCAGCCGAGATAATTCACCCCTCCACTTT. Protein sequence: CASSRDNSPLHF.